The TCR beta chain described here comes from a study of breast tumors, draining lymph nodes, adjacent tissues. Notes on this clonotype: Its target is unknown.

TCRdb analysed the multiplex PCR reads with MiXCR anew, one entry per CDR3 protein. Of around 290,000 distinct CDR3 sequences listed, about 30% are singletons. CDR1 and CDR2 from the germline V gene are SGDLS and YYNGEE. The trim removed 0 bases at V and 8 bases at J, leaving 10 bases unmatched. CDR3 length: 16 amino acids. Study-level findings and limits: The data were judged consistent with most tumor T cells coming from lymph node and expanding in tumor.

Samples came from axillary lymph nodes draining the breast cancer. The chain combines TRBV9 with TRBJ1-4, with 7 positions matching TRBD1. This receptor was obtained from a female donor with breast cancer. Some clones in this sample may be carry-over from other donors' samples. The sequenced sample consisted of axillary lymph node tissue. The CDR3 sequence is CASSVGLLPGQEKLFF. CDR3 nucleotides: TGTGCCAGCAGCGTAGGACTCCTCCCGGGACAGGAAAAACTGTTTTTT. The full variable domain, rest sourced from reference TRBV9 and TRBJ1-4, is DSGVTQTPKHLITATGQRVTLRCSPRSGDLSVYWYQQSLDQGLQFLIQYYNGEERAKGNILERFSAQQFPDLHSELNLSSLELGDSALYFCASSVGLLPGQEKLFFGSGTQLSVL.